This entry lists 2 T cell receptor beta chains sequenced from one sample in a study of blood T cell repertoires in COVID-19. Clones were read by immunoSEQ multiplex PCR, and TCRdb kept only the in-frame ones, dropping some. The data hold about 220,000 clones, with just under 85% observed a single time. Specimen: PBMCs or T cells enriched from blood (not recorded which). All receptors come from a man aged 40-55 years who had recovered from COVID-19.

This chain connects TRBV11-2 to TRBJ2-1; D not resolved. Trimming left V 5 bases short and J 4 bases short, with 15 bases between. Germline V CDR1 and CDR2: SGHAT, FQNNGV. The CDR3 extends over 15 amino acids. CDR3 region: CASSRLSGSYNEQFF. DNA of the CDR3: TGTGCCAGCAGCCGGTTATCAGGTTCTTACAATGAGCAGTTCTTC.

The chain carries TRBV28 and TRBJ1-2, with a tentative D call TRBD1 (5 bases). V was trimmed by 6 bases and J by 0 bases, leaving 11 bases between them. Germline-derived CDR1 and CDR2 are MDHEN and SYDVKM. The CDR3 is made up of 14 amino acids. This chain's CDR3 is CASRAGLANYGYTF. The DNA for the CDR3 is TGTGCCAGCAGAGCAGGGTTGGCTAACTATGGCTACACCTTC.